This T cell receptor beta chain was identified in a study of T and B cells in COVID-19 patients. Study at large: Critical illness requiring mechanical ventilation or extracorporeal membrane oxygenation affected 12 of 20 active-infection patients. Study-wide results and caveats: At recovery TRB diversity and richness exceeded healthy donors, after highly clonal active COVID-19 repertoires. Symptomatic-phase blood samples from mildly ill patients and early samples from severe cases were scarce.

Each TRB amplification used roughly 220-550 ng of genomic DNA from blood. This clonotype was seen once. Its antigen remains unidentified. BIOMED2 TRB-A/B primer pools were used in multiplex TRB PCR. TCRdb called the multiplex PCR reads again in MiXCR, with one record for every CDR3 protein. The sample shows around 25,000 distinct CDR3 sequences, approximately 29% of them seen only once. Sequences were obtained from blood. This sequence originates from a human donor who had recovered from COVID-19.

The CDR3 DNA reads as TGCAGTGCCCGCCGGGACGGCGGGTTGCAGTACTTC. Translation: CSARRDGGLQYF. The chain combines TRBV20-1 with TRBJ2-7, with D tentatively TRBD1 or TRBD2 (5 bases each). With 6 bases removed from V and 9 bases from J, the gap between germline ends came to 18 bases. Germline V gives CDR1 DFQATT, CDR2 SNEGSKA (reference sequence). This CDR3 region has 12 residues.